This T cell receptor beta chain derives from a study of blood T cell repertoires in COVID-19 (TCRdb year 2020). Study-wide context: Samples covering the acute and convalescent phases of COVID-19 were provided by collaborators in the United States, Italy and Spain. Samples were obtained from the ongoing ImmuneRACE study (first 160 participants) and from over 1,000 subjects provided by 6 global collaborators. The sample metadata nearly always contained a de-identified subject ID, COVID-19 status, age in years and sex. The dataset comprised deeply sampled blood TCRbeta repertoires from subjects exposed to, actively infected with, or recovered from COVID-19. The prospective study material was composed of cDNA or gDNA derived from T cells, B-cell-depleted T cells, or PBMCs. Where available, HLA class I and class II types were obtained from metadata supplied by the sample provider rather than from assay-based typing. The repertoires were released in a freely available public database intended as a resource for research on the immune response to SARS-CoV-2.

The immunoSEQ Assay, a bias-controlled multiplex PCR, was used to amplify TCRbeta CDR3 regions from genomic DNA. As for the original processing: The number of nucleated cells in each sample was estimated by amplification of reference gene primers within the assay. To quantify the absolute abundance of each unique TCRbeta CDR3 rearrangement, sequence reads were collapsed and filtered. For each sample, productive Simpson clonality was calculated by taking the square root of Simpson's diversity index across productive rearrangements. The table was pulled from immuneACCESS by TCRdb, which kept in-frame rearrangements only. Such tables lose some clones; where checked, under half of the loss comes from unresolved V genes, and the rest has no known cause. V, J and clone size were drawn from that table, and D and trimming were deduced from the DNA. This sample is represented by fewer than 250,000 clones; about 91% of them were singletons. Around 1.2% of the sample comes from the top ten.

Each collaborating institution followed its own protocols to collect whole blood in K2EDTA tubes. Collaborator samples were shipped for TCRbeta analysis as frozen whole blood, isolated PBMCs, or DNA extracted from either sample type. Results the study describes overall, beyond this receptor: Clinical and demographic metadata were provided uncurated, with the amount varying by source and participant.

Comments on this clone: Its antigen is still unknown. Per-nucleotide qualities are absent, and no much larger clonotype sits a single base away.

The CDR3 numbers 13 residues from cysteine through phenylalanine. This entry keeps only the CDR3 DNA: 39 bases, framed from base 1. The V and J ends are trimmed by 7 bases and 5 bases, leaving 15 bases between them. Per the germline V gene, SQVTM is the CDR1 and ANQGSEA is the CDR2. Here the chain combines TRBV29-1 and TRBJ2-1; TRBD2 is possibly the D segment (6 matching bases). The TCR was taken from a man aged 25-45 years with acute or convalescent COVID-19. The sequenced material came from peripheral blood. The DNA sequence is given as TGCAGCGCCCGACTAGATGGCCACAATGAGCAGTTCTTC. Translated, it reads CSARLDGHNEQFF.